These 2 T cell receptor beta chains were all obtained from the same sample, sequenced in a study of T-cell memory formation after mild COVID-19. TCRdb analysed the 5' RACE reads with MiXCR anew, one entry per CDR3 protein. The sample consists of roughly 400,000 distinct CDR3 sequences, under 20% of them appearing once. Sequences were obtained from PBMCs or a T cell subset sorted from them (not recorded which). The receptors here all came from a man aged 18 to 29 who had mild COVID-19 (a few samples of this study predate the infection). Cell type and time point are not known.

This clonotype has more than one count but fewer than ten. This sequence joins TRBV12-3 or TRBV12-4 and TRBJ2-1, with 11 bases aligning to TRBD2. V dropped 4 bases and J dropped 4; count of bases not matched to a gene: 6. The CDR3 consists of 16 residues. The CDR3 sequence is CASSSHSGGVYNEQFF. As DNA, the CDR3 is TGTGCCAGCAGTTCCCATAGCGGGGGGGTTTACAATGAGCAGTTCTTC.

This clonotype was counted at least ten times. At one of its ends the junction is not consistent with the germline gene, which may arise from a read error. The V gene is TRBV5-1, the J gene TRBJ2-3; no reliable D call. The CDR3 runs to 15 residues. Germline V gives CDR1 SGHRS, CDR2 YFSETQ. The CDR3 loop reads CASSLDGTSTDTQYF. In DNA, the CDR3 is TGTGCCAGCAGCTTAGACGGAACTAGCACAGATACGCAGTATTTT. The full variable domain, in which reference TRBV5-1 and TRBJ2-3 provide the parts outside the CDR3, is KAGVTQTPRYLIKTRGQQVTLSCSPISGHRSVSWYQQTPGQGLQFLFEYFSETQRNKGNFPGRFSGRQFSNSRSEMNVSTLELGDSALYLCASSLDGTSTDTQYFGPGTRLTVL.